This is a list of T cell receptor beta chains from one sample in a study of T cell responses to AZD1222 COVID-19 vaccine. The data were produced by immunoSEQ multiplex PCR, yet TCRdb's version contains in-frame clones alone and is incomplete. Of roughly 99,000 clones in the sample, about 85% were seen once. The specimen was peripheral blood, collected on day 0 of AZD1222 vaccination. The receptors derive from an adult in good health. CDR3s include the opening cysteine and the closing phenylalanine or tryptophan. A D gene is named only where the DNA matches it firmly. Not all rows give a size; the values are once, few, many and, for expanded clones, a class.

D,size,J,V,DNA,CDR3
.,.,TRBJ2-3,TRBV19,TGTGCCAGTACCGACGGGCGGAGCACAGATACGCAGTATTTT,CASTDGRSTDTQYF
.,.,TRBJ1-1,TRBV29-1,TGCAGCGTTGTTGGATGGGGCGGTGACACTGAAGCTTTCTTT,CSVVGWGGDTEAFF
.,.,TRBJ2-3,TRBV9,TGTGCCAGCAGCGAGGTAGAGGATACGCAGTATTTT,CASSEVEDTQYF
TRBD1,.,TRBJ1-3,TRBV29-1,TGCAGCGTTGGCCTACAGGGGTTAAACACCATATATTTT,CSVGLQGLNTIYF
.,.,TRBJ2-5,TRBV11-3,TGTGCCAGCAGCTCGGGAGTAACAGGGGCGGGGGAGACCCAGTACTTC,CASSSGVTGAGETQYF
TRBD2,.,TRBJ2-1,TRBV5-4,TGTGCCAGCAGCTTGGGGGGGGGCTACAATGAGCAGTTCTTC,CASSLGGGYNEQFF
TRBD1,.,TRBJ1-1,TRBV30,TGTGCCTGGAGTGCCACCACAGGGGGCACTGAAGCTTTCTTT,CAWSATTGGTEAFF
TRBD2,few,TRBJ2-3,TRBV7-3,TGTGCCAGCAGCTCTAGCGGGAGCACAGATACGCAGTATTTT,CASSSSGSTDTQYF
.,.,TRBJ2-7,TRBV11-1,TGTGCCAGCAGCCCTAGGGGAAACTACGAGCAGTACTTC,CASSPRGNYEQYF
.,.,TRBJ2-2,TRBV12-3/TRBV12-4,TGTGCCAGCAGGTCAGGGGCACGGGAGCTGTTTTTT,CASRSGARELFF